This T cell receptor (beta chain) was documented in a study of neurological immune-mediated disorders. Study-level findings and limits: Among expanded clones, no CDR3 amino acid sequences were shared across subjects, a pattern suggesting private repertoires in all groups.

It was by 5'RACE with 10-nucleotide random UMIs that the cDNA was made. Over 160 million TCR-beta sequences, together covering 15-18 subjects, were produced by every individual sequencing run that was carried out. TCRdb reprocessed the 5' RACE reads with MiXCR, giving one entry per CDR3 protein. The table includes around 83,000 distinct CDR3 sequences, 14% detected once. It was from 2 million PBMCs stored at -80 C that the unsorted libraries were obtained. The CDR3 runs to 15 residues. The V gene's germline CDR1 is SGHVS and CDR2 FQNEAQ. The sample holds many counts of this clonotype. The antigen is undetermined. This clone may be a read error of a much larger clone one base away.

The rearrangement links TRBV7-8 to TRBJ1-5, with TRBD1 identical over 8 bases. Sequences were obtained from PBMCs. This TCR came from a woman between 45 and 65 years old in good health. The CDR3 loop reads CVSSGRTGSNQPQHF. The CDR3 coding sequence is TGTGTCAGCAGCGGACGGACAGGGAGCAATCAGCCCCAGCATTTT.